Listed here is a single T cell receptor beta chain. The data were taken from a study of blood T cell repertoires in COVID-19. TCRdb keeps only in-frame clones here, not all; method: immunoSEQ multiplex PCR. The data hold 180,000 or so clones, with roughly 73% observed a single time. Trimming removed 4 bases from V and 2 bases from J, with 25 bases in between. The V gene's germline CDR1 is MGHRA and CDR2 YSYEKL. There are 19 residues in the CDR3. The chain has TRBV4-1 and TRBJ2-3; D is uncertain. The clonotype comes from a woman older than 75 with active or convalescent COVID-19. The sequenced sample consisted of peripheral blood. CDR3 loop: CASSPRPRPTDIPTDTQYF. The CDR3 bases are TGCGCCAGCAGCCCCCGCCCCAGGCCAACAGACATCCCCACAGATACGCAGTATTTT.